One and the same sample provided the 32 T cell receptor beta chains below, sequenced in a study of shared clonotypes between healthy human individuals. Repertoires were generated with immunoSEQ multiplex PCR, while TCRdb's copy carries only in-frame clones and drops some. The sample has approximately 710,000 clones; roughly 87% are singletons. The sample consisted of memory CD8+ T cells from PBMCs. As for subset: CD45RO+ cells pooled with CCR7-negative TemRA cells. The receptors come from a man younger than 35 in good health. Some clones in this sample may be carry-over from other donors' samples.

The CDR3 DNA sequence: TGTGCCAGTAGTACACCTCAGGGGGCTCACCCCTTCGAGCAGTACTTC. Residues: CASSTPQGAHPFEQYF. The chain combines TRBV19 with TRBJ2-7, with TRBD1 identical over 8 bases. The ends lost 4 bases at V and 6 bases at J; junction bases unmatched: 14. The CDR3 contains 16 residues. Germline-derived CDR1 and CDR2 are LNHDA and SQIVND (reference sequence).

Note on this clone: One end of the junction does not line up with germline, which may come from a read error. J is TRBJ2-7 and V is TRBV10-2, with 14 positions matching TRBD2. CDR3 length: 12 residues. The germline gives CDR1 WSHSY, CDR2 SAAADI. The CDR3 protein is CASGTSGSFVNF. The CDR3 DNA reads as TGCGCCAGTGGGACTAGCGGGAGTTTTGTGAACTTC.

This clone is a singleton in its sample. J is TRBJ2-1 and V is TRBV11-3; 10 bases are a match to TRBD2. V was pared by 5 bases and J by 9 bases, with 13 bases of the junction left unmatched. The CDR3 totals 16 residues. From germline, CDR1 is SGHNT and CDR2 YENEEA. The CDR3 DNA reads as TGTGCCAGCAGCGGCGGTAGCGGGAGGTTGAGGGGTGAGCAGTTCTTC. This sequence encodes CASSGGSGRLRGEQFF.

About this clone: The same CDR3 is also encoded by other DNA sequences in this sample. CDR3 in amino acids: CASSLRQGLYEQYF. CDR3 DNA: TGTGCCAGCAGTCTTAGACAGGGTTTGTACGAGCAGTACTTC. The gene calls are TRBV27 and TRBJ2-7; 7 bases are a match to TRBD1. Germline CDR1 reads MNHEY; CDR2 reads SMNVEV (reference sequence). The CDR3 covers 14 residues. J was trimmed by 4 bases and V by 5 bases; bases with no gene match: 8.

The genes are TRBV27 and TRBJ1-5; D perhaps matches TRBD1 (5 bases). The germline V gene has CDR1 MNHEY and CDR2 SMNVEV (reference sequence). V lost 3 bases and J lost 7, with 10 bases in between. The length of the CDR3 is 13 residues. The CDR3 coding sequence is TGTGCCAGCAGTTTTGGGACTTGGCAGCCCCAGCATTTT. This codes for CASSFGTWQPQHF.

The chain has TRBV11-2 and TRBJ2-3, with TRBD2 identical over 7 bases. Germline CDR1 and CDR2: SGHAT and FQNNGV. V gave up 4 bases and J gave up 3 bases; unmatched junction bases: 10. The CDR3 loop spans 16 amino acids. The CDR3 loop is CASSSRRETMTDTQYF. For the CDR3, the DNA is TGTGCCAGCAGCTCGCGGCGGGAGACCATGACAGATACGCAGTATTTT.

The chain carries TRBV4-1 and TRBJ2-1, with 10 bases fitting TRBD2. The junction had 13 bases not matched to a gene; V was cut back by 0 bases and J by 8 bases. In germline, CDR1 is MGHRA, CDR2 YSYEKL. This CDR3 is 18 amino acids long. The chain's CDR3 is CASSQERLAGGGADEQFF. As DNA, the CDR3 is TGCGCCAGCAGCCAAGAGAGACTAGCGGGCGGCGGGGCGGATGAGCAGTTCTTC.

The CDR3 is CASSVAGVADTQYF. CDR3 sequence (DNA): TGTGCCAGCTCCGTAGCGGGAGTAGCGGATACGCAGTATTTT. The V gene is TRBV2, the J gene TRBJ2-3; 9 nucleotides match TRBD2. CDR3 length equals 14 residues. V shed 8 bases and J 6 bases; nucleotides not matched to a gene: 9. Germline V gives CDR1 SNHLY, CDR2 FYNNEI.

The rearrangement links TRBV19 to TRBJ2-7, with 7 bases that match TRBD2. This CDR3 is 13 amino acids long. The V segment lost 8 bases and the J segment 4 bases; nucleotides outside the gene matches: 8. Germline V gene lookup returns CDR1 LNHDA and CDR2 SQIVND (reference sequence). The chain's CDR3 is CASSGDYGYEQYF. DNA for the CDR3: TGTGCCAGTTCCGGGGACTATGGATACGAGCAGTACTTC.

The CDR3, as DNA: TGTGCCAGCAGTTACCTACTAGCGGGAGTTTCCTACAATGAGCAGTTCTTC. As protein: CASSYLLAGVSYNEQFF. The V gene is TRBV11-2, the J gene TRBJ2-1, with 11 positions matching TRBD2. This CDR3 has 17 residues. Per germline, CDR1 SGHAT and CDR2 FQNNGV. The J segment lost 1 base and the V segment lost 6 bases, leaving 8 bases of the junction unmatched.

The chain links TRBV29-1 to TRBJ2-3, with TRBD1 matching 8 bases. CDR3 length equals 16 residues. V was clipped by 2 bases and J by 1 base; unmatched bases: 8. Germline V gene sequence: CDR1 SQVTM, CDR2 ANQGSEA. CDR3 amino acids: CSVETDRGLGTDTQYF. CDR3 DNA sequence: TGCAGCGTTGAAACTGACAGGGGTCTGGGCACAGATACGCAGTATTTT.

The chain employs TRBV27 and TRBJ2-3, with D maybe TRBD2 (6 bases). The V end lost 5 bases, the J end lost 10 bases, and 16 bases lay between the germline ends. Looked up from germline, CDR1 is MNHEY and CDR2 is SMNVEV (reference sequence). The CDR3 sequence is 13 residues long. CDR3 protein: CASSPLLGTAQYF. The CDR3 bases are TGTGCCAGCAGTCCGCTTTTGGGGACTGCGCAGTATTTT.

This sequence joins TRBV4-1 and TRBJ2-1, with 16 bases matching TRBD2. With 1 base clipped from V and 7 bases from J, the junction kept 7 bases outside the gene matches. The CDR3 extends over 18 amino acids. Germline V lookup: CDR1 MGHRA, CDR2 YSYEKL. The CDR3 spells CASSQGGTSGRAGNEQFF. The CDR3 nucleotides read TGCGCCAGCAGCCAAGGGGGGACTAGCGGGAGGGCCGGGAATGAGCAGTTCTTC.

This rearrangement joins TRBV13 to TRBJ2-7, with D maybe TRBD2 (5 bases). CDR1 and CDR2 from the germline V gene are PRHDT and FYEKMQ (reference sequence). The CDR3 consists of 13 residues. V was shortened by 6 bases and J by 0 bases, with 9 bases between the two germline ends. CDR3 bases: TGTGCCAGCAGTGAGGGAGTCTCCTACGAGCAGTACTTC. Protein product: CASSEGVSYEQYF.

This sequence joins TRBV7-2 and TRBJ2-7, with D hard to call. This CDR3 comprises 13 residues. The germline gives CDR1 SGHTA, CDR2 FQGNSA. The germline V and J ends were trimmed by 5 bases and 9 bases, with 17 bases remaining between them. CDR3 sequence (DNA): TGTGCCAGCAGCGTAGTTCGGCGTTGGAGGCAGTACTTC. Its protein is CASSVVRRWRQYF.

This rearrangement joins TRBV6-5 to TRBJ2-7; tentative D call: TRBD2 (5 bases). The CDR3 covers 13 residues. V was pared by 4 bases and J by 6 bases, with 13 bases between. Germline V lookup: CDR1 MNHEY, CDR2 SVGAGI. CDR3 sequence: CASSSLMGAEQYF. CDR3 DNA: TGTGCCAGCAGTTCCCTGATGGGAGCCGAGCAGTACTTC.

The CDR3 here is CASRTLTDSYNEQFF. The DNA of the CDR3 is TGTGCCAGTAGGACCTTAACGGACTCCTACAATGAGCAGTTCTTC. The chain has TRBV19 and TRBJ2-1; D gene unclear. Germline V gene data show CDR1 as LNHDA and CDR2 as SQIVND (reference sequence). V lost 6 bases to trimming and J lost 0 bases, with 12 bases between them. This CDR3 region has 15 residues. The whole variable domain, remainder taken from reference TRBV19 and TRBJ2-1, is DGGITQSPKYLFRKEGQNVTLSCEQNLNHDAMYWYRQDPGQGLRLIYYSQIVNDFQKGDIAEGYSVSREKKESFPLTVTSAQKNPTAFYLCASRTLTDSYNEQFFGPGTRLTVL.

The V and J genes are TRBV21-1 and TRBJ2-7; the D call of TRBD2 is as the table states it, not checked on the DNA. TRBV21-1 constitutes a pseudogene. This CDR3 is 18 amino acids long. The CDR3 loop reads CASSKRGGGDGSSYEQYF. In nucleotides, the CDR3 is TGTGCCAGCAGCAAACGGGGTGGTGGGGACGGGAGCTCCTACGAGCAGTACTTC.

V usage is TRBV4-3 and J usage is TRBJ2-3; TRBD2 matches 12 bases. With 1 base clipped from V and 5 bases from J, the junction kept 4 bases outside the gene matches. CDR3 length equals 16 residues. Germline V CDR1 and CDR2: LGHNA, YSLEER. The CDR3 spells CASSQAPGLAGDTQYF. The DNA of the CDR3 is TGCGCCAGCAGCCAAGCTCCGGGACTAGCGGGAGATACGCAGTATTTT.

The chain recombines TRBV2 with TRBJ2-7, with D unresolved. V lost 1 base, J lost 7 bases, and 14 bases lay in between. Germline CDR1 and CDR2: SNHLY and FYNNEI. The CDR3 has 14 amino acids. The CDR3 region is CASSEGPTSWEQYF. CDR3 nucleotides: TGTGCCAGCAGTGAAGGACCCACAAGTTGGGAGCAGTACTTC.

The rearrangement uses TRBV6-5 and TRBJ2-2; D uncertain. This CDR3 is 15 amino acids long. V shed 6 bases and J shed 4 bases, with 15 bases lying between them. CDR1 MNHEY and CDR2 SVGAGI come from the germline V gene. CDR3 nucleotides: TGTGCCAGCAGGCTTGGACCTTCGGTCACCGGGGAGCTGTTTTTT. It specifies CASRLGPSVTGELFF.

The chain combines TRBV4-1 with TRBJ2-2; 7 bases agree with TRBD2. The germline V gene encodes CDR1 MGHRA and CDR2 YSYEKL. The J segment lost 5 bases and the V segment lost 0 bases, leaving 12 bases of the junction unmatched. This CDR3 region has 18 residues. The CDR3 coding sequence is TGCGCCAGCAGCCAAGATCCGAGAGGGAGGGTAGCGACCGGGGAGCTGTTTTTT. Translation gives CASSQDPRGRVATGELFF.

The J gene is TRBJ1-2, the V gene TRBV19; D gene uncertain. This CDR3 comprises 13 residues. CDR1 is LNHDA and CDR2 is SQIVND in the germline V gene (reference sequence). V gave up 5 bases and J gave up 0 bases, with 7 bases separating them. The CDR3 is CASSLDPNYGYTF. The CDR3 DNA reads as TGTGCCAGTAGTTTGGACCCTAACTATGGCTACACCTTC.

The chain uses TRBV7-2 and TRBJ2-7, with 14 bases matching TRBD2. Germline CDR1 reads SGHTA; CDR2 reads FQGNSA. There are 16 residues in the CDR3. The V gene end was trimmed by 5 bases and the J gene end by 6 bases; junction bases not matched to a gene: 9. CDR3 sequence: CASSRGLAGVLREQYF. CDR3 nucleotide sequence: TGTGCCAGCAGCAGGGGACTAGCGGGAGTGCTTCGCGAGCAGTACTTC.

A single count supports this clone. V usage is TRBV14 and J usage is TRBJ2-3; D might be TRBD1 (6 bases). The CDR3 has 16 residues. The V gene's germline CDR1 is SGHDN and CDR2 FVKESK. V was shortened by 2 bases and J by 0 bases, with 12 bases between the two germline ends. CDR3 protein: CASSQRTVASTDTQYF. The CDR3 nucleotides read TGTGCCAGCAGCCAACGGACAGTCGCTAGCACAGATACGCAGTATTTT.

The J gene is TRBJ2-2, the V gene TRBV19; no reliable D call. Germline V gene data show CDR1 as LNHDA and CDR2 as SQIVND (reference sequence). V was clipped by 5 bases and J by 4 bases, with 8 bases between them. The CDR3 contains 13 residues. CDR3 nucleotide sequence: TGTGCCAGTAGTTTAGGACCCACCGGGGAGCTGTTTTTT. It codes for CASSLGPTGELFF.

The chain has TRBV9 and TRBJ2-7; TRBD2 aligns across 10 bases. V dropped 3 bases and J dropped 4; count of bases not matched to a gene: 4. This CDR3 is built from 14 residues. Germline lookup yields CDR1 SGDLS and CDR2 YYNGEE. The CDR3 reads CASSERTSGYEQYF. DNA of the CDR3: TGTGCCAGCAGCGAAAGGACTAGCGGTTACGAGCAGTACTTC.

The chain joins TRBV7-9 to TRBJ2-1; D perhaps matches TRBD1 (6 bases). The CDR3 has 16 amino acids. CDR1 is SEHNR and CDR2 is FQNEAQ in the germline V gene (reference sequence). Trimming stripped 4 bases from V and 2 bases from J, with 15 bases between. The CDR3 region has the DNA TGTGCCAGCAGCTCCAACAGGGTAGGAACCTACAATGAGCAGTTCTTC. This gives the protein CASSSNRVGTYNEQFF.

A word on this clone: At the DNA level, this CDR3 is encoded by other sequences in the same sample as well. This chain connects TRBV19 to TRBJ2-7; D might be TRBD1 (5 bases). CDR3 length: 13 amino acids. Germline V CDR1 and CDR2: LNHDA, SQIVND (reference sequence). Trimming took 1 base from V and 2 from J, leaving 6 bases between them. CDR3 loop: CASSIGTPYEQYF. In DNA, the CDR3 is TGTGCCAGTAGTATAGGGACACCCTACGAGCAGTACTTC.

The chain joins TRBV4-1 to TRBJ1-5; 9 bases line up with TRBD1. From germline, CDR1 is MGHRA and CDR2 YSYEKL. The CDR3 spans 17 residues. With 2 bases clipped from V and 6 bases from J, the junction kept 11 bases outside the gene matches. The chain's CDR3 is CASSQRTGVGMGQPQHF. Written as DNA, the CDR3 is TGCGCCAGCAGCCAAAGGACAGGGGTGGGGATGGGTCAGCCCCAGCATTTT.

In the case of this clone: The identical CDR3 is also encoded by other nucleotide sequences in the sample. The chain carries TRBV27 and TRBJ1-2; 8 bases agree with TRBD1. Germline CDR1 and CDR2: MNHEY and SMNVEV (reference sequence). J was trimmed by 4 bases and V by 2 bases; bases with no gene match: 0. The CDR3 consists of 13 residues. DNA for the CDR3: TGTGCCAGCAGTTTAGGACAGGGCTATGGCTACACCTTC. As protein: CASSLGQGYGYTF.

The chain joins TRBV9 to TRBJ2-1; 10 bases line up with TRBD2. V gave up 4 bases and J gave up 1 base; unmatched junction bases: 5. The CDR3 is made up of 16 amino acids. Germline CDR1 and CDR2: SGDLS and YYNGEE. The CDR3 protein is CASSLSGRDSYNEQFF. The CDR3 coding sequence is TGTGCCAGCAGCTTAAGCGGGAGGGATTCCTACAATGAGCAGTTCTTC.